This TCR beta chain is from a study of T cells after yellow fever vaccination. Study-wide findings and caveats: The secondary response was weaker but peaked faster, day 5 versus 15.

This CDR3 comprises 16 residues. Deletions cut 4 bases from V and 0 bases from J, with 11 bases between. Germline V gene sequence: CDR1 KGHDR, CDR2 SFDVKD. On this clonotype itself: Its specificity is unknown.

As TCR cDNA was made by 5'RACE template switching, a universal primer site and UMIs were added. TCRdb itself ran the 5' RACE reads through MiXCR, one entry per CDR3 protein. The sample gives a few hundred thousand distinct CDR3 sequences, approximately 4% of which show up once; about 22% is in the top ten. The V gene is TRBV24-1, the J gene TRBJ2-2, with no clear D. The sample consisted of PBMCs, taken 5 days after the yellow fever booster vaccination. This receptor was obtained from a man aged 18 to 35 who received the YFV17D yellow fever vaccine. The CDR3: CATSDPGPPNTGELFF. In DNA form, the CDR3 reads TGTGCCACCAGTGACCCCGGGCCACCGAACACCGGGGAGCTGTTTTTT.